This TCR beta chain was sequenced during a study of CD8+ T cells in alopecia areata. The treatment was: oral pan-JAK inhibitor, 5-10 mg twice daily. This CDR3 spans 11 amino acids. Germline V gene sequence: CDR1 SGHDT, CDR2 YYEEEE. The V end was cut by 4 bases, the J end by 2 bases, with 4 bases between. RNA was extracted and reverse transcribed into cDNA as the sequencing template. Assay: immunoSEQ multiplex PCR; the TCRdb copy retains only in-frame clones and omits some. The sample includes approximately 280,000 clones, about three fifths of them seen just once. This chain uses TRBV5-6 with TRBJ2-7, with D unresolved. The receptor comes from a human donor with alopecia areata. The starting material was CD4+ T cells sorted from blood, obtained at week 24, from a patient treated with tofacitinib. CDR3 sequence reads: CASSEAYEQYF. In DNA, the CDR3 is TGTGCCAGCAGCGAGGCCTACGAGCAGTACTTC.